Given below is one T cell receptor (beta chain) in context. The target antigen is unknown. TCRdb analysed the RT-PCR reads with MiXCR anew, one entry per CDR3 protein. The sample consists of fewer than 700,000 distinct CDR3 sequences, approximately 12% of them appearing once. The data are from a study of response to subunit inactivated influenza vaccine. Findings and caveats of the study: New T cells are recruited in small numbers by each seasonal influenza vaccination, according to the authors' suggestion.

Trimming cost V 8 bases and J 0 bases, with 9 bases left between them. Germline assignment: CDR1 SGHVS and CDR2 FQNEAQ. The CDR3 covers 13 residues. The chain links TRBV7-8 to TRBJ2-3; D gene unclear. This sample comprised PBMCs from blood, obtained 35 to 45 days after vaccination. The source of this sequence is a man between 50 and 59 years old who received an inactivated influenza vaccine. CDR3 sequence: CASLYPSTDTQYF. CDR3 coding DNA: TGTGCCAGCCTCTACCCTAGCACAGATACGCAGTATTTT. The whole variable domain, filled in from reference TRBV7-8 and TRBJ2-3, reads GAGVSQSPRYKVAKRGQDVALRCDPISGHVSLFWYQQALGQGPEFLTYFQNEAQLDKSGLPSDRFFAERPEGSVSTLKIQRTQQEDSAVYLCASLYPSTDTQYFGPGTRLTVL.